Below, one T cell receptor (beta chain) is given with its context. Its cognate antigen is unknown. These data come from a study of T cells in Graves' hyperthyroidism and ophthalmopathy. Notes on the study in general: Blood also held most thyroid clonotypes expanded beyond 0.001.

There were TCR beta CDR3 regions amplified from RNA transcripts. In the first-round RT-PCR of the TCR CDR3, the HTBI primer set was used. One entry per CDR3 protein, called by TCRdb with MiXCR from the multiplex PCR reads. Among under 400,000 distinct CDR3 sequences listed, roughly an eighth were seen once. The clonotype comes from a woman aged 18-35 years with Graves' hyperthyroidism. The specimen was blood.

The CDR3 region is CATGPGRAALALNTGELFF. The DNA of the CDR3 is TGTGCCACCGGGCCCGGACGCGCTGCCCTTGCGTTGAACACCGGGGAGCTGTTTTTT. The chain has TRBV6-1 and TRBJ2-2; D gene ambiguous. Germline V gene sequence: CDR1 MNHNS, CDR2 SASEGT. Trimming stripped 10 bases from V and 1 base from J, with 28 bases between. The CDR3 has 19 residues.